This is a list of T cell receptor beta chains from one sample in a study of CD8 T cells in Susac syndrome. MiXCR, run by TCRdb on the immunoSEQ multiplex PCR reads, gives a single entry per CDR3 protein. This table holds 120,000 to 150,000 distinct CDR3 sequences, roughly 95% found once. Material for sequencing was CD4+ T cells from PBMCs. These receptors all come from a human donor in good health. The CDR3 runs from the conserved cysteine through the conserved F or W. The size entry is marked missing in some rows and otherwise reads once, few, many or a size class.

J: TRBJ1-2; size: NA; V: TRBV5-1; CDR3: CASSQENYGYTF
J: TRBJ1-4; size: NA; V: TRBV2; CDR3: CASIQDIATNEKLFF
J: TRBJ2-7; size: NA; V: TRBV18; CDR3: CASSPGRLASDEQYF
J: TRBJ1-2; size: NA; V: TRBV10-3; CDR3: CAISEGGRGGSGYTF
J: TRBJ2-1; size: NA; V: TRBV10-3; CDR3: CAISERIGPSYNEQFF
J: TRBJ2-1; size: NA; V: TRBV6-2/TRBV6-3; CDR3: CASTRAGYNEQFF
J: TRBJ2-6; size: NA; V: TRBV19; CDR3: CASSINSGANVLTF
J: TRBJ1-1; size: NA; V: TRBV29-1; CDR3: CSVANLFETPPRNTEAFF
J: TRBJ1-1; size: NA; V: TRBV12-3/TRBV12-4; CDR3: CASRTGLNTEAFF
J: TRBJ1-5; size: NA; V: TRBV5-1; CDR3: CASSLGGQGANQPQHF
J: TRBJ2-5; size: NA; V: TRBV7-9; CDR3: CASSPKGQASWETQYF
J: TRBJ2-4; size: NA; V: TRBV12-3/TRBV12-4; CDR3: CASSLMGTSGSRPRKNIQYF
J: TRBJ1-4; size: once; V: TRBV12-3/TRBV12-4; CDR3: CASRTDRATNEKLFF
J: TRBJ2-2; size: NA; V: TRBV6-4; CDR3: CASSSTAVNTGELFF
J: TRBJ2-7; size: NA; V: TRBV3-1; CDR3: CASSFSGTGSYEQYF
J: TRBJ2-7; size: NA; V: TRBV19; CDR3: CASSIGSGPYEQYF
J: TRBJ2-2; size: NA; V: TRBV20-1; CDR3: CSARAGAGQPNTGELFF
J: TRBJ2-5; size: NA; V: TRBV7-2; CDR3: CASSLPLQETQYF
J: TRBJ1-1; size: NA; V: TRBV27; CDR3: CASSSMGGSFMNTEAFF
J: TRBJ2-7; size: NA; V: TRBV18; CDR3: CASSPVTGTYEQYF
J: TRBJ2-5; size: NA; V: TRBV3-1; CDR3: CASSQFPRDFLGAWETQYF
J: TRBJ1-1; size: NA; V: TRBV19; CDR3: CASSIGFDSGTEAFF
J: TRBJ2-7; size: NA; V: TRBV27; CDR3: CASRQAGGGGYEQYF
J: TRBJ2-5; size: NA; V: TRBV2; CDR3: CASMSGGQETQYF